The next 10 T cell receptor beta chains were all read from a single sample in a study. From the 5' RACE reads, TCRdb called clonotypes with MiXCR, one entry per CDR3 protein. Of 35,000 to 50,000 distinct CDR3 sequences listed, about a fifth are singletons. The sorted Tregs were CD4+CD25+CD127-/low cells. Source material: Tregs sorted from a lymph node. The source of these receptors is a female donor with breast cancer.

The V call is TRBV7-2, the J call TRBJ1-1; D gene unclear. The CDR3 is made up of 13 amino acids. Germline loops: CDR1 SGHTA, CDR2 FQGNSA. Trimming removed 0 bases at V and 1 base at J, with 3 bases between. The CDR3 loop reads CASSLAGNTEAFF. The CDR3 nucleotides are TGTGCCAGCAGCTTAGCAGGGAACACTGAAGCTTTCTTT.

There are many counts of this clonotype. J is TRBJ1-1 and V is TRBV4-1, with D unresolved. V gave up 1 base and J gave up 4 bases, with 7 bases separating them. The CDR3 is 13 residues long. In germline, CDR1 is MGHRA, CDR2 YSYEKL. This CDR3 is CASSQVEATEAFF. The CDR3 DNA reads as TGCGCCAGCAGCCAAGTGGAGGCCACTGAAGCTTTCTTT.

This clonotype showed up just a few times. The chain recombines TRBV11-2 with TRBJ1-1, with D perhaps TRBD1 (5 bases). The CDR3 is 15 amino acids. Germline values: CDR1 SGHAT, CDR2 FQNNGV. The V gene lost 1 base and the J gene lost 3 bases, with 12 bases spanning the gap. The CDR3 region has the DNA TGTGCCAGCAGCTTAGGCCAGACGGGACACACTGAAGCTTTCTTT. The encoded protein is CASSLGQTGHTEAFF.

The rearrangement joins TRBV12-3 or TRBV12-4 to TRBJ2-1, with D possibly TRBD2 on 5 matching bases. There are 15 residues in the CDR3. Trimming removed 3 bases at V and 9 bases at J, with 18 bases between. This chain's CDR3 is CASSLPSSSSLEQFF. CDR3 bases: TGTGCCAGCAGTTTGCCTTCTAGCAGCTCGCTTGAGCAGTTCTTC.

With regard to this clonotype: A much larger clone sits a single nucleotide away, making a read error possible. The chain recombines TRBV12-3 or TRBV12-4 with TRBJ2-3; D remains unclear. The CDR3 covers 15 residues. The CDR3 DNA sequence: TGTGCCAGCAGTCATTCCTCACTTATAACAGATGCGCAGTATTTT. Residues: CASSHSSLITDAQYF.

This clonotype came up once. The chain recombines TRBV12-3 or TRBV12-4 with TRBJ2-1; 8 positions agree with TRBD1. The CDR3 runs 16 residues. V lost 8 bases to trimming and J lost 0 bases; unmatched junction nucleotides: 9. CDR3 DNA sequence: TGTGCCAGCGGGGGGCCCGGGACAGGCTCCTACAATGAGCAGTTCTTC. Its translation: CASGGPGTGSYNEQFF.

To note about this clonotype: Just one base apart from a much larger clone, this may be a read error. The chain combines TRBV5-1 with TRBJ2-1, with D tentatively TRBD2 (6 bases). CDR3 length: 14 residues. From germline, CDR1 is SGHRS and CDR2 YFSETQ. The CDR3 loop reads CTSNAGGMDNEQFF. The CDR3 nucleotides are TGCACCAGCAACGCGGGCGGGATGGACAATGAGCAGTTCTTC.

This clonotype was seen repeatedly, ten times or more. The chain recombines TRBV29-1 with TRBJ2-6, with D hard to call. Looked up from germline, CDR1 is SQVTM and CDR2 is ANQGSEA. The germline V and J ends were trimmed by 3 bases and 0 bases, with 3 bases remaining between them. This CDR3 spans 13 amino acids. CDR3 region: CSVDDSGANVLTF. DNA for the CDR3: TGCAGCGTTGACGACTCTGGGGCCAACGTCCTGACTTTC.

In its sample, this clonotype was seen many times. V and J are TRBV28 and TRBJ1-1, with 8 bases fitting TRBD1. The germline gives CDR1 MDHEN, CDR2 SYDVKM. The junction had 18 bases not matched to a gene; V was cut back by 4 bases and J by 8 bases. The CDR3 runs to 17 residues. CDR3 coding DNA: TGTGCCAGCAGTTCAGCAGGGGGCATCGAAAGTTTTCGGGAAGCTTTCTTT. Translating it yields CASSSAGGIESFREAFF.

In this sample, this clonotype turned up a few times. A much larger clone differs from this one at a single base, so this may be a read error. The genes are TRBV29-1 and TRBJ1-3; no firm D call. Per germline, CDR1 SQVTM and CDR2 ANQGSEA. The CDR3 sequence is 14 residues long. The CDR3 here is CSVIDRNSGNTMYF. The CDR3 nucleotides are TGCAGCGTTATTGACCGCAACTCTGGAAACACCATGTATTTT.